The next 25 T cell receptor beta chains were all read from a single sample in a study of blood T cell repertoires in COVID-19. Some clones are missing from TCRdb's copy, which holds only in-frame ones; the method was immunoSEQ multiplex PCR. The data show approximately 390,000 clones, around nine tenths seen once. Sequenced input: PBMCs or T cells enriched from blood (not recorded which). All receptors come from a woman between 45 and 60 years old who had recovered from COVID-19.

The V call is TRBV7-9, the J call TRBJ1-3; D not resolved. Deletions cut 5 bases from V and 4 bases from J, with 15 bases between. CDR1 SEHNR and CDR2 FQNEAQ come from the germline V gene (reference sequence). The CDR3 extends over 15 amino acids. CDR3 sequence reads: CASSPTFLLGNTIYF. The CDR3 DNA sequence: TGTGCCAGCAGCCCGACCTTCCTACTAGGAAACACCATATATTTT.

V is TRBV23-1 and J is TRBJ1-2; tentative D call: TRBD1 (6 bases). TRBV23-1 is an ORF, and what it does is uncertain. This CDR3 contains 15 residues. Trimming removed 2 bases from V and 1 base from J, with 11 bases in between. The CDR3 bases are TGCGCCAGCAGTCAAAGGACAGAGAGTAACTATGGCTACACCTTC. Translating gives CASSQRTESNYGYTF.

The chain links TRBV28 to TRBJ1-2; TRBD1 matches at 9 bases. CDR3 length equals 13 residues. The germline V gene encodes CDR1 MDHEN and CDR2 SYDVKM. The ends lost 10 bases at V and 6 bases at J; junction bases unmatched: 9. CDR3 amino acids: CATRTGEKHGYTF. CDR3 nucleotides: TGTGCCACCCGGACAGGGGAGAAGCATGGCTACACCTTC.

The CDR3 bases are TGCGCCAGCAGCTTGACAACAGGCCCAAACTATGGCTACACCTTC. Encoded protein: CASSLTTGPNYGYTF. The chain links TRBV5-1 to TRBJ1-2, with TRBD1 as a possible D gene (5 bases). Trimming pared 1 base from V and 2 bases from J, leaving 12 bases between. The CDR3 extends over 15 amino acids. Germline CDR1 and CDR2: SGHRS and YFSETQ.

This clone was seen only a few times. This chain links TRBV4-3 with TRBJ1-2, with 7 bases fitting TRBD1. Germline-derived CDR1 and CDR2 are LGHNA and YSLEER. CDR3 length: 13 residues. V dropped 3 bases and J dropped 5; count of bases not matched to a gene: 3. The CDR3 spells CASSHDRVYGYTF. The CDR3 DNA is TGCGCCAGCAGCCACGACAGGGTTTATGGCTACACCTTC.

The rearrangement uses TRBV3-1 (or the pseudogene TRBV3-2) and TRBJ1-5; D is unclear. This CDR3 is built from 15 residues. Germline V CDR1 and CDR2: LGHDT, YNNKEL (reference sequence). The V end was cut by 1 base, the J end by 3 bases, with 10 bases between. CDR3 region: CASSQGWHANQPQHF. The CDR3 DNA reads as TGTGCCAGCAGCCAAGGATGGCACGCCAATCAGCCCCAGCATTTT.

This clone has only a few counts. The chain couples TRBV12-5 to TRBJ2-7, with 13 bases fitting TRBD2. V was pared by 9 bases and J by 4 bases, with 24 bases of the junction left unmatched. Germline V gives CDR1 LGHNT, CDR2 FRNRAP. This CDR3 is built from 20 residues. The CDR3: CASFKNERLAGGGLGYEQYF. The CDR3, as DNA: TGTGCTAGCTTTAAGAATGAACGACTAGCGGGGGGAGGTTTGGGTTACGAGCAGTACTTC.

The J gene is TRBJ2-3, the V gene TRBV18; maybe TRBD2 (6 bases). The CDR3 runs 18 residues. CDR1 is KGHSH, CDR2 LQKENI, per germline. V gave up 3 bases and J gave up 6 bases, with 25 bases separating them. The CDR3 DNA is TGTGCCAGCTCACCTAACCTTCAGGGACTTAGGGTAGACGATACGCAGTATTTT. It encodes CASSPNLQGLRVDDTQYF.

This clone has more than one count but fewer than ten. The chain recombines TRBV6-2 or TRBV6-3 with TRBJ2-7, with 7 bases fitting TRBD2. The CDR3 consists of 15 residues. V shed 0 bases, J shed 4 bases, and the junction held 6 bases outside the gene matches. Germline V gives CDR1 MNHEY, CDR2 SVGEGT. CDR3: CASSYSGGTMYEQYF. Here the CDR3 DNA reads TGTGCCAGCAGTTACTCGGGGGGGACGATGTACGAGCAGTACTTC.

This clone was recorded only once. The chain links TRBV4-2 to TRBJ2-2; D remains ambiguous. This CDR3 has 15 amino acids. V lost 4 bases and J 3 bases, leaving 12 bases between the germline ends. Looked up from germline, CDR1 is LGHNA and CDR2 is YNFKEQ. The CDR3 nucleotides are TGTGCCAGCAGCCGCCGGTCTAAAGACACCGGGGAGCTGTTTTTT. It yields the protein CASSRRSKDTGELFF.

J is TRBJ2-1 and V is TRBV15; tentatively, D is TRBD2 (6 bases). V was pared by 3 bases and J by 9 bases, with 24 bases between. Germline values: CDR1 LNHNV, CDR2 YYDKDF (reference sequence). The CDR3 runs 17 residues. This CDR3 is CATSRGGSSPQSGEQFF. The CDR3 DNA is TGTGCCACCAGCAGGGGGGGATCCAGTCCCCAATCCGGTGAGCAGTTCTTC.

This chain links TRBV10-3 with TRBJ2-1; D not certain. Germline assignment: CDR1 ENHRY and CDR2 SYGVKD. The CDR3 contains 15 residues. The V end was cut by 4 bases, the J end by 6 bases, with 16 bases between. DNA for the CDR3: TGTGCCATCAGTGGCCCCCGTGTCACGGTCAATGAGCAGTTCTTC. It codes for CAISGPRVTVNEQFF.

The CDR3 loop reads CASSQLADTQYF. DNA for the CDR3: TGTGCCAGCAGCCAACTAGCAGATACGCAGTATTTT. This sequence joins TRBV3-1 (or the pseudogene TRBV3-2) and TRBJ2-3; D remains unclear. This CDR3 has 12 amino acids. Germline CDR1 and CDR2: LGHDT and YNNKEL (reference sequence). V was pared by 2 bases and J by 4 bases, with 4 bases between.

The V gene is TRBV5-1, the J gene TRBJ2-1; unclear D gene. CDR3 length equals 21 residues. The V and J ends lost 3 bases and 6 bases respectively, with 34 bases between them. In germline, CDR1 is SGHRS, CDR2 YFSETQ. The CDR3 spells CASSSDRPRTLVSKRGNEQFF. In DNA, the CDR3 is TGCGCCAGCAGCTCCGACCGTCCTCGCACGTTAGTCTCCAAGCGCGGCAATGAGCAGTTCTTC.

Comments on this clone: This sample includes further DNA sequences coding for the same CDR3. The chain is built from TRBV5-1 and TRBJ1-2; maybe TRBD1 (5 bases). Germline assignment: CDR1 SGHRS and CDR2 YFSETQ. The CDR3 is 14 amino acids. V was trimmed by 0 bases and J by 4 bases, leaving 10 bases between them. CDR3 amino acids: CASSLGGQAYGYTF. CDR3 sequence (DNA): TGCGCCAGCAGCTTGGGCGGACAAGCCTATGGCTACACCTTC.

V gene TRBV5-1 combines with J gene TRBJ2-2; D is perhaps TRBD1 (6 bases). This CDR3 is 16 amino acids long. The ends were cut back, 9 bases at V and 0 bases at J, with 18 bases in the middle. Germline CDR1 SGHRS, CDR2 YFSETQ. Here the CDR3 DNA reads TGCGCCACCATCATAGGGGGATTTACGAACACCGGGGAGCTGTTTTTT. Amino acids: CATIIGGFTNTGELFF.

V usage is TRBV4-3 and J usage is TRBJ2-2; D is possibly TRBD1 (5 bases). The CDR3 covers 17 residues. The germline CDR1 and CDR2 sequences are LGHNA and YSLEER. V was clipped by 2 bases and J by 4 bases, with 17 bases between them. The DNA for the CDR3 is TGCGCCAGCAGCCAACAAAGCAGGGTAGCCGGCACCGGGGAGCTGTTTTTT. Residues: CASSQQSRVAGTGELFF.

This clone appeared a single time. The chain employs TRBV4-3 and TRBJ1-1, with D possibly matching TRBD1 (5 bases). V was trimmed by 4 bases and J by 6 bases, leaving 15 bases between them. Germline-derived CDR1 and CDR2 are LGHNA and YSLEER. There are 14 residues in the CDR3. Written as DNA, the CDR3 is TGCGCCAGCAGCCGGGGGGACGGCAGGCCTGAAGCTTTCTTT. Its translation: CASSRGDGRPEAFF.

CDR3 sequence reads: CASRSLGGGYTF. In nucleotides, the CDR3 is TGTGCAAGTCGCTCCCTAGGGGGCGGCTACACCTTC. This sequence joins TRBV12-2 and TRBJ1-2; the D call TRBD1 from the table was never checked on the DNA. TRBV12-2 is a pseudogene. The CDR3 consists of 12 residues.

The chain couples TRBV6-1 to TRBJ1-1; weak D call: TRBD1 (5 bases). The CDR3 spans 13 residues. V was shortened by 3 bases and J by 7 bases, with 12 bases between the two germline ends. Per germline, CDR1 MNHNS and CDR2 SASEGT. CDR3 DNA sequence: TGTGCCAGCAGTGAGTTTGGGGACTATGAAGCTTTCTTT. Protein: CASSEFGDYEAFF.

CDR3 residues: CASRAARGVEQPQHF. The DNA of the CDR3 is TGTGCCAGCAGGGCCGCCCGGGGGGTCGAGCAGCCCCAGCATTTT. V usage is TRBV2 and J usage is TRBJ1-5, with D perhaps matching TRBD1 (5 bases). CDR1 is SNHLY, CDR2 FYNNEI, per germline. The V gene lost 6 bases and the J gene lost 7 bases, with 19 bases spanning the gap. There are 15 residues in the CDR3.

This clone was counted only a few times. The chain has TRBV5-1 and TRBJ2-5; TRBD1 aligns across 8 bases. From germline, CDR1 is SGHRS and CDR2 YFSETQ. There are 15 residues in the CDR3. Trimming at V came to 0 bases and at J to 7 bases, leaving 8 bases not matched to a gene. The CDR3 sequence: CASSLVAGGAGTQYF. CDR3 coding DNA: TGCGCCAGCAGCTTGGTAGCAGGGGGCGCGGGGACCCAGTACTTC.

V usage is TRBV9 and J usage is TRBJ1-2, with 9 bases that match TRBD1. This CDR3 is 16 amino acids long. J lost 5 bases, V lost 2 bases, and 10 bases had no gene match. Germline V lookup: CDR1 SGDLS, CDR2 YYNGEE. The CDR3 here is CASSVDWTGVGYGYTF. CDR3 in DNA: TGTGCCAGCAGCGTCGATTGGACAGGGGTAGGGTATGGCTACACCTTC.

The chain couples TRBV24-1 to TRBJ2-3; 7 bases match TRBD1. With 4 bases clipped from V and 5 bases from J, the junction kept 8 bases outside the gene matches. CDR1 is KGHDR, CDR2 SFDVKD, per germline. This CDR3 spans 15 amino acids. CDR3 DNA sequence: TGTGCCACCAGTGACCCACAGGGGTGGGGAGATACGCAGTATTTT. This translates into CATSDPQGWGDTQYF.

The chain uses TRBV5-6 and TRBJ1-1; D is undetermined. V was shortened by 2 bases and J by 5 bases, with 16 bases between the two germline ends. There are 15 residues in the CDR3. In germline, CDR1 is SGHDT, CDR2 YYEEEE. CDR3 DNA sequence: TGTGCCAGCAGCTTTAAGACAACGGTTGTAACTGAAGCTTTCTTT. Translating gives CASSFKTTVVTEAFF. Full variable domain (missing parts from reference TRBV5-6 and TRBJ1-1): DAGVTQSPTHLIKTRGQQVTLRCSPKSGHDTVSWYQQALGQGPQFIFQYYEEEERQRGNFPDRFSGHQFPNYSSELNVNALLLGDSALYLCASSFKTTVVTEAFFGQGTRLTVV.